This T cell receptor (beta chain) appears in the sequencing data of a study of T cell changes during pregnancy in multiple sclerosis. Assay: immunoSEQ multiplex PCR; the TCRdb copy retains only in-frame clones and omits some. The data hold 50,000 or so clones, with over 80% observed a single time. This TCR came from a female donor with multiple sclerosis, enrolled in a pregnancy study. Here the sequenced sample was CD4+ T cells from peripheral blood mononuclear cells, taken in the third trimester of pregnancy.

This CDR3 reads CASSLGVSSNQPQHF. The CDR3, as DNA: TGTGCCAGCAGCTTAGGGGTCTCGAGCAATCAGCCCCAGCATTTT. The gene calls are TRBV5-4 and TRBJ1-5; weak D call: TRBD1 (5 bases). Germline V gene lookup returns CDR1 SGHNT and CDR2 YYREEE (reference sequence). The germline V and J ends were trimmed by 2 bases and 1 base, with 10 bases remaining between them. This CDR3 contains 15 residues.